The T cell receptor beta chain described here comes from a study of radiotherapy plus CTLA-4 blockade in lung cancer. On the study more broadly: Disease control was achieved by less than 40% of patients, and objective responses by about 19%.

As for this clone: Its antigen is not known.

Trimming took 1 base from V and 4 from J; bases not matched to a gene: 3. CDR3 length: 15 residues. CDR1 and CDR2 (germline): SGHTA, FQGTGA. Measured with immunoSEQ multiplex PCR; TCRdb has only the in-frame clones, and not every one. The table lists approximately 94,000 clones, roughly four fifths of them singletons, with about 23% in the top ten. Focal radiation plus CTLA-4 blockade with ipilimumab was given to patients with chemo-refractory metastatic non-small-cell lung cancer. Study observations and caveats: According to reports, early shifts in blood T cell clones, alongside interferon-beta, forecast response most accurately. Radiotherapy with ipilimumab was followed by blood expansion of tumor-derived clones.

This receptor was obtained from a human donor with non-small cell lung cancer that progressed on radiotherapy plus ipilimumab. The J gene is TRBJ2-2, the V gene TRBV7-3; TRBD1 matches at 7 bases. The source was peripheral blood, collected from a patient treated with radiotherapy plus ipilimumab. CDR3 coding DNA: TGTGCCAGCAGCTTAAACAGGGGTGGCACCGGGGAGCTGTTTTTT. Protein sequence: CASSLNRGGTGELFF. Supplemented by reference TRBV7-3 and TRBJ2-2, the full variable domain reads GAGVSQTPSNKVTEKGKYVELRCDPISGHTALYWYRQSLGQGPEFLIYFQGTGAADDSGLPNDRFFAVRPEGSVSTLKIQRTERGDSAVYLCASSLNRGGTGELFFGEGSRLTVL.